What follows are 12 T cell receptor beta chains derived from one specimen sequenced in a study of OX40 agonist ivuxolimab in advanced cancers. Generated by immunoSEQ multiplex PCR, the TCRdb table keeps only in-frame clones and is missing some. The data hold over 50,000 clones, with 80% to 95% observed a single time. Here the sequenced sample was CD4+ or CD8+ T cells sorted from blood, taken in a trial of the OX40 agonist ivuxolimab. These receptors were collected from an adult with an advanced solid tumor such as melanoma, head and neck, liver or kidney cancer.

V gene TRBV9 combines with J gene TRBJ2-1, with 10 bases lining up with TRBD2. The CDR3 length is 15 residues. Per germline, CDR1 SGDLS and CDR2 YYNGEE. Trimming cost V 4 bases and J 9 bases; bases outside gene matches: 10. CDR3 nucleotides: TGTGCCAGCAGCCCTCTACTAGCGGGGCGAGGTGAGCAGTTCTTC. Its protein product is CASSPLLAGRGEQFF.

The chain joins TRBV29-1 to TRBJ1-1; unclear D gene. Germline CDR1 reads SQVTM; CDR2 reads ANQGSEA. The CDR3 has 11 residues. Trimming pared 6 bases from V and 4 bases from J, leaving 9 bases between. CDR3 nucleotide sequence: TGCAGCGTGACTATGGTCACTGAAGCTTTCTTT. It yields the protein CSVTMVTEAFF.

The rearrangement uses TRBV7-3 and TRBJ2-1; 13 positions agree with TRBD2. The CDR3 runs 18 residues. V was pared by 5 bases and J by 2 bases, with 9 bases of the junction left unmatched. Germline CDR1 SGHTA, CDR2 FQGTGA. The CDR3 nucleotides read TGTGCCAGCAGCCCCGGACTAGCGGGAGCGTATACCTACAATGAGCAGTTCTTC. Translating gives CASSPGLAGAYTYNEQFF. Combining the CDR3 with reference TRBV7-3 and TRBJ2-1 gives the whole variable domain GAGVSQTPSNKVTEKGKYVELRCDPISGHTALYWYRQSLGQGPEFLIYFQGTGAADDSGLPNDRFFAVRPEGSVSTLKIQRTERGDSAVYLCASSPGLAGAYTYNEQFFGPGTRLTVL.

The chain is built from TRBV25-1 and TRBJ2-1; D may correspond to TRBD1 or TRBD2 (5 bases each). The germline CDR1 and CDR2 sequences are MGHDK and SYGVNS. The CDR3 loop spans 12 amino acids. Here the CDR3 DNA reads TGTGCTACCGGGACGGCTGACAATGAGCAGTTCTTC. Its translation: CATGTADNEQFF.

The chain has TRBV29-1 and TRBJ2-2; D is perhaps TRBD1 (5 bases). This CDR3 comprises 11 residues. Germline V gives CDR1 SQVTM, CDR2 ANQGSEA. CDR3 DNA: TGCGGTTTAGGGGTGGACGGGGAGCTGTTTTTT. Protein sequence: CGLGVDGELFF.

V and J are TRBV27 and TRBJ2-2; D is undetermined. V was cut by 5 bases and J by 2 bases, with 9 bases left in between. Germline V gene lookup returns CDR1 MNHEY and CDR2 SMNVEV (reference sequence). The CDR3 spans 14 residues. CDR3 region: CASSIYSNTGELFF. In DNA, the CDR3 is TGTGCCAGCAGTATATACAGTAACACCGGGGAGCTGTTTTTT.

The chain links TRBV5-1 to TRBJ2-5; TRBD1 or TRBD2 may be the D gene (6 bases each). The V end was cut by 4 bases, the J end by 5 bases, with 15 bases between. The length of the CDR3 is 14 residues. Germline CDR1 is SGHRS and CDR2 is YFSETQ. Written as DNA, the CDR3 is TGCGCCAGCAGCGGCGGGACACCGGTTGAGACCCAGTACTTC. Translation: CASSGGTPVETQYF.

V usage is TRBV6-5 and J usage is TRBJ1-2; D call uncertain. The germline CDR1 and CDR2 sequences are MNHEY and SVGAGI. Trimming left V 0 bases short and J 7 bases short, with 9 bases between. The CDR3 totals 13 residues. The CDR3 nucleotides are TGTGCCAGCAGTTACTCGTGGGATAGTGGCTACACCTTC. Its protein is CASSYSWDSGYTF.

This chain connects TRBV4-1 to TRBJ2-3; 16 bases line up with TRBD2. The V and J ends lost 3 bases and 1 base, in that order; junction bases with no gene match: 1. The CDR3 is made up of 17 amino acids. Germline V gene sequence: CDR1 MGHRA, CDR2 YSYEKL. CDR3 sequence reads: CASSHGTSGGGTDTQYF. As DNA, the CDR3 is TGCGCCAGCAGCCACGGGACTAGCGGGGGGGGCACAGATACGCAGTATTTT.

CDR3 in DNA: TGTGCCAGCAGCTCCGGGACAGGGGGCGCGTATGAAAAACTGTTTTTT. This codes for CASSSGTGGAYEKLFF. The rearrangement uses TRBV7-7 and TRBJ1-4, with 12 bases fitting TRBD1. Germline-derived CDR1 and CDR2 are SSHAT and FNYEAQ (reference sequence). The CDR3 has 16 residues. V lost 4 bases to trimming and J lost 6 bases; unmatched junction nucleotides: 6.

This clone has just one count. This CDR3 is CASSQVVYTEAFF. CDR3 DNA sequence: TGTGCCAGCAGCCAAGTTGTATACACTGAAGCTTTCTTT. This chain connects TRBV14 to TRBJ1-1, with unresolved D. This CDR3 comprises 13 residues. V lost 1 base and J lost 3, with 6 bases in between. The germline V gene encodes CDR1 SGHDN and CDR2 FVKESK.

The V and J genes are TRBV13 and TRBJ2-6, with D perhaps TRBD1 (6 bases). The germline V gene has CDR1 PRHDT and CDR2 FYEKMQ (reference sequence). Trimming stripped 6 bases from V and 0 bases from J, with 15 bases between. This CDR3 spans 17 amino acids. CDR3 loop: CASRPMTGSSGANVLTF. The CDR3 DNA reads TGTGCCAGCAGGCCTATGACAGGCTCCTCTGGGGCCAACGTCCTGACTTTC.